This TCR beta chain was found in a study of blood T cell repertoires in COVID-19. Looking at the study overall: Samples came from the United States, Italy and Spain, spanning acute and convalescent COVID-19.

CDR1 is MNHEY and CDR2 is SVGAGI in the germline V gene. J lost 1 base, V lost 1 base, and 3 bases had no gene match. The CDR3 runs 16 residues. Participants' reported clinical history set cohort assignment. Recovery meant two consecutive negative NP/OP PCR tests, professional clearance, or resolved symptoms. Original methodology: Counts of nucleated cells, estimated from reference gene primer amplification, were obtained. This table comes from immunoSEQ multiplex PCR, and its TCRdb copy is limited to in-frame clones, with some not included. V, J and clone size are taken as reported in that table, and D and trimming were inferred from the DNA itself. The sample holds some 350,000 clones, over 70% seen once.

The chain carries TRBV6-5 and TRBJ2-2; 7 bases are shared with TRBD2. The receptor was isolated from a man aged 25-45 years who had recovered from COVID-19. Material: PBMCs or T cells enriched from blood (not recorded which). The CDR3 sequence is CASSYWAGENTGELFF. CDR3 DNA: TGTGCCAGCAGTTACTGGGCGGGGGAGAACACCGGGGAGCTGTTTTTT.